These 21 T cell receptor beta chains share one sample of origin, sequenced in a study of regulatory T cells in long-lasting Graves disease. Noted time point: newly diagnosed GD, antithyroid drugs for less than 3 months. RNA from PBMCs was the source of the TCR library. Assembly of TCR beta libraries relied on iRepertoire HTBI primers together with Arm-PCR of CDR3 regions. TCRdb reanalysed the multiplex PCR reads using MiXCR and keeps one entry per CDR3 protein. The table records 360,000 or so distinct CDR3 sequences, about an eighth of them present only once. Separately, the same data were catalogued under a study of T cells in Graves' hyperthyroidism and ophthalmopathy.

Sequenced here: peripheral blood mononuclear cells (PBMCs), sampled at new diagnosis, from a patient treated with antithyroid drugs. These receptors were obtained from a woman younger than 35 with Graves disease.

The table lists this clonotype with many counts. The CDR3 bases are TGCAGTGCTAGACAGACGGGGTTCCGGAATCAGCCCCAGCATTTT. Protein: CSARQTGFRNQPQHF. The chain carries TRBV20-1 and TRBJ1-5, with no clear D. V was pared by 2 bases and J by 4 bases, with 15 bases between. The CDR3 covers 15 residues. The germline V gene encodes CDR1 DFQATT and CDR2 SNEGSKA (reference sequence).

The CDR3: CASSLGRQGPRLDTEAFF. The CDR3 DNA is TGTGCCAGCAGCTTGGGGCGACAGGGGCCCCGCTTGGACACTGAAGCTTTCTTT. The chain links TRBV5-8 to TRBJ1-1, with 8 bases identical to TRBD1. CDR3 length equals 18 residues. The V and J ends lost 0 bases and 3 bases, in that order; junction bases with no gene match: 13. Per germline, CDR1 SGHTS and CDR2 YDEGEE. Full variable domain (outside the CDR3, taken from reference TRBV5-8 and TRBJ1-1): EAGVTQSPTHLIKTRGQQATLRCSPISGHTSVYWYQQALGLGLQFLLWYDEGEERNRGNFPPRFSGRQFPNYSSELNVNALELEDSALYLCASSLGRQGPRLDTEAFFGQGTRLTVV.

As concerns this clonotype: It may be a read error: a sequence one base away is much more abundant. This chain uses TRBV27 with TRBJ2-3; D not resolved. Germline assignment: CDR1 MNHEY and CDR2 SMNVEV (reference sequence). The CDR3 has 14 amino acids. V lost 7 bases to trimming and J lost 0 bases, with 11 bases between them. The CDR3 is CASTGPGSTDTQYF. The CDR3 DNA follows: TGTGCCAGCACCGGTCCCGGGAGCACAGATACGCAGTATTTT.

V and J are TRBV4-3 and TRBJ1-6, with D possibly being TRBD1 (5 bases). The CDR3 loop spans 18 amino acids. V lost 0 bases, J lost 5 bases, and 17 bases lay in between. The germline gives CDR1 LGHNA, CDR2 YSLEER. The CDR3 DNA reads TGCGCCAGCAGCCAAGAATGGACAATTCCCGGCAATAATTCACCCCTCCACTTT. This gives the protein CASSQEWTIPGNNSPLHF.

This clonotype has ten or more counts. V gene TRBV10-2 combines with J gene TRBJ2-6, with D unresolved. Trimming took off 3 bases at V and 4 bases at J, with 19 bases between the two ends. The germline gives CDR1 WSHSY, CDR2 SAAADI. The CDR3 has 18 residues. The CDR3 is CASSDTIRVFAGANVLTF. The CDR3 DNA follows: TGCGCCAGCAGTGATACTATTCGTGTCTTCGCCGGGGCCAACGTCCTGACTTTC.

This clonotype was observed many times. The rearrangement links TRBV27 to TRBJ1-1; no clear D gene. The CDR3 covers 15 residues. Germline CDR1 MNHEY, CDR2 SMNVEV (reference sequence). Trimming left V 0 bases short and J 0 bases short, with 8 bases between. The CDR3 coding sequence is TGTGCCAGCAGTTTATCGTATCCTATGAACACTGAAGCTTTCTTT. Protein product: CASSLSYPMNTEAFF.

V gene TRBV11-2 combines with J gene TRBJ2-7, with TRBD2 identical over 10 bases. CDR1 is SGHAT and CDR2 is FQNNGV in the germline V gene. Losses at the gene ends were 5 bases for V and 4 bases for J; bases not matched to a gene: 8. This CDR3 is built from 15 residues. The CDR3 region is CASSRFGLAAYEQYV. The DNA for the CDR3 is TGTGCCAGCAGCCGATTCGGACTAGCGGCGTACGAGCAGTACGTC.

This clonotype was detected ten times or more. This chain connects TRBV11-2 to TRBJ1-6; D is uncertain. Germline CDR1 and CDR2: SGHAT and FQNNGV. CDR3 length: 16 amino acids. Trimming removed 5 bases from V and 0 bases from J, with 11 bases in between. The CDR3 sequence: CASSIASSSYNSPLHF. In DNA, the CDR3 is TGTGCCAGCAGCATAGCTTCTAGCTCCTATAATTCACCCCTCCACTTT.

Turning to this clonotype: Mismatch with germline at one junction end may stem from a read error. The chain couples TRBV12-3 or TRBV12-4 to TRBJ1-5; tentatively, D is TRBD1 (6 bases). The CDR3 spans 16 residues. The CDR3 coding sequence is TGCGCCAGCAGTTTCCAAGGGGGGAGGCCAGATCAGCCCCAGCATTTT. As protein: CASSFQGGRPDQPQHF.

This clonotype was seen at least ten times. V gene TRBV28 combines with J gene TRBJ2-7, with D unresolved. Germline CDR1 is MDHEN and CDR2 is SYDVKM. CDR3 size: 12 residues. Between the trimmed V and J ends, which lost 8 bases and 6 bases, there was a span of 14 bases. CDR3 nucleotides: TGTGCCAGCCGAGGCCCCTCGGGCGAGCAGTACTTC. This translates into CASRGPSGEQYF.

The genes are TRBV6-5 and TRBJ2-7, with 8 nucleotides matching TRBD1. V shed 4 bases, J shed 12 bases, and the junction held 8 bases outside the gene matches. Per the germline V gene, CDR1 is MNHEY and CDR2 is SVGAGI. CDR3 size: 12 residues. Here the CDR3 DNA reads TGTGCCAGCAGTTCCGTGATGGACAGGGCGTACTTC. It translates to CASSSVMDRAYF.

This clonotype occurred many times. The V gene is TRBV11-2, the J gene TRBJ2-7, with D uncertain. Germline assignment: CDR1 SGHAT and CDR2 FQNNGV. The CDR3 is 15 residues long. V was shortened by 3 bases and J by 2 bases, with 14 bases between the two germline ends. CDR3 loop: CASSLGLGGTYEQYF. In DNA, the CDR3 is TGTGCCAGCAGCTTGGGTCTAGGCGGAACCTACGAGCAGTACTTC.

The genes are TRBV12-3 or TRBV12-4 and TRBJ1-3, with a weak D call TRBD1 (6 bases). The CDR3 loop spans 15 amino acids. V lost 2 bases, J lost 0 bases, and 8 bases lay in between. CDR3 in amino acids: CASSLRGISGNTIYF. In nucleotides, the CDR3 is TGTGCCAGCAGTTTAAGGGGGATCTCTGGAAACACCATATATTTT.

There are many counts of this clonotype. The chain carries TRBV5-1 and TRBJ1-1; D is uncertain. Trimming pared 1 base from V and 1 base from J, leaving 8 bases between. The germline gives CDR1 SGHRS, CDR2 YFSETQ. The CDR3 contains 14 residues. CDR3 residues: CASSLLRRNTEAFF. CDR3 DNA: TGCGCCAGCAGCTTGCTGCGGAGGAACACTGAAGCTTTCTTT.

This clonotype was counted at least ten times. The V call is TRBV27, the J call TRBJ2-7, with D tentatively TRBD1 or TRBD2 (5 bases each). From germline, CDR1 is MNHEY and CDR2 SMNVEV (reference sequence). V shed 0 bases and J shed 5 bases, with 11 bases lying between them. The CDR3 has 14 amino acids. Here the CDR3 reads CASSLSYGAHEQYV. The CDR3, as DNA: TGTGCCAGCAGTTTATCATACGGGGCCCACGAGCAGTACGTC.

This rearrangement joins TRBV11-1 to TRBJ2-1, with D possibly being TRBD1 or TRBD2 (5 bases each). The CDR3 has 13 residues. The V gene lost 5 bases and the J gene lost 9 bases, with 14 bases spanning the gap. CDR1 and CDR2 from the germline V gene are SGHAT and FQDESV (reference sequence). The CDR3: CASSRDGPGEQFF. As DNA, the CDR3 is TGTGCCAGCAGCCGGGACGGACCGGGTGAGCAGTTCTTC.

In its sample, this clonotype was seen a few times. The chain uses TRBV6-5 and TRBJ1-2, with a weak D call TRBD1 (6 bases). This CDR3 is built from 15 residues. V dropped 2 bases and J dropped 1 base, with 11 bases sitting between them. In germline, CDR1 is MNHEY, CDR2 SVGAGI. DNA of the CDR3: TGTGCCAGCAGTTACGGGGGGCGGGGTAACTATGGCTACACCTTC. It translates to CASSYGGRGNYGYTF.

This clonotype was seen ten or more times. The chain is built from TRBV12-3 or TRBV12-4 and TRBJ1-1; 8 positions agree with TRBD1. The CDR3 totals 14 residues. The V and J ends lost 5 bases and 0 bases, in that order; junction bases with no gene match: 2. The CDR3 DNA is TGTGCCAGCAGTAGACAGGGGATGAACACTGAAGCTTTCTTT. Translating gives CASSRQGMNTEAFF.

This clonotype has at least ten counts. This rearrangement joins TRBV2 to TRBJ2-7; D not certain. Germline values: CDR1 SNHLY, CDR2 FYNNEI. The CDR3 contains 13 residues. Deletions cut 6 bases from V and 5 bases from J, with 14 bases between. This CDR3 reads CASSPRHTDEQYV. In DNA form, the CDR3 reads TGTGCCAGCAGCCCTAGACATACCGACGAGCAGTACGTC.

This clonotype showed up many times. The chain is built from TRBV12-3 or TRBV12-4 and TRBJ1-3; a weak D match, TRBD1 (5 bases). CDR3 length: 16 residues. V was clipped by 6 bases and J by 8 bases, with 23 bases between them. DNA for the CDR3: TGTGCCAGCAGCTTCAGGAGGGAACCCAAGGGACACACCATATATTTT. This gives the protein CASSFRREPKGHTIYF.

At least ten counts were recorded for this clonotype. The chain recombines TRBV7-9 with TRBJ2-3; D is possibly TRBD1 or TRBD2 (5 bases each). The V end was cut by 1 base, the J end by 1 base, with 9 bases between. The CDR3 consists of 15 residues. Germline assignment: CDR1 SEHNR and CDR2 FQNEAQ (reference sequence). The CDR3 sequence: CASSLEGTRTDTQYF. The CDR3 bases are TGTGCCAGCAGCTTAGAAGGGACGCGCACAGATACGCAGTATTTT.